The text below deals with one T cell receptor (beta chain). Germline CDR1 is SGHDT and CDR2 is YYEEEE. The CDR3 sequence is 15 residues long. Trimming removed 4 bases from V and 7 bases from J; junction bases left unmatched: 8. Sequenced by immunoSEQ multiplex PCR; TCRdb stores in-frame clones only, minus some. The repertoire includes fewer than 350,000 clones, roughly 90% of them detected once, and approximately 0.93% sits in the top ten. This entry comes from a study of blood T cell repertoires in COVID-19. What was sequenced was PBMCs or T cells enriched from blood (not recorded which). V and J are TRBV5-6 and TRBJ1-1; 12 bases align to TRBD1. This sequence was found in a woman aged 25 to 39 who had been exposed to COVID-19. The CDR3 nucleotides read TGTGCCAGCAGCCCCGGGACAGGGGGCTTTGGTGAAGCTTTCTTT. The encoded protein is CASSPGTGGFGEAFF.